These T cell receptor beta chains were read from a single sample in a study of OX40 agonist ivuxolimab in advanced cancers. The assay was immunoSEQ multiplex PCR, and TCRdb's table has in-frame clones only and misses some. Found here are approximately 32,000 clones, approximately 86% of them singletons; the top ten hold roughly three fifths. Sequenced here: CD4+ or CD8+ T cells sorted from blood, sampled in a trial of the OX40 agonist ivuxolimab. These receptors were obtained from an adult with an advanced solid tumor such as melanoma, head and neck, liver or kidney cancer. Each CDR3 is given with its conserved first and last residue. The D gene is left open where the match is weak. A row's size may be missing; if present it is once, few, many or a size class.

J gene,D gene,V gene,clone size,CDR3 DNA,CDR3 protein
TRBJ1-6,-,TRBV6-6,-,TGTGCCAGCTTCGGGACGGGGAATTCACCCCTCCACTTT,CASFGTGNSPLHF
TRBJ1-2,TRBD1,TRBV14,-,TGTGCCAGCAGCCAAGGATGGCAGGGGGCCTATGGCTACACCTTC,CASSQGWQGAYGYTF
TRBJ1-3,-,TRBV4-3,-,TGCGCCAGCAGCCAAGATCAGGGACTCCCGTCTGGAAACACCATATATTTT,CASSQDQGLPSGNTIYF
TRBJ2-7,-,TRBV7-2,-,TGTGCCAGCAGCTCACACGGGGAGGTGGTAGGCGAGCAGTACTTC,CASSSHGEVVGEQYF
TRBJ2-2,TRBD1,TRBV5-4,-,TGTGCCAGCAGCCAACCGACAGGGCCCGCACCCGGGGAGCTGTTTTTT,CASSQPTGPAPGELFF
TRBJ2-7,-,TRBV27,-,TGTGCCAGCAGTTTGTCAGGATGGACCTACGAGCAGTACTTC,CASSLSGWTYEQYF
TRBJ2-7,-,TRBV4-3,once,TGCGCCAGCAGCCAAGATGGGCCAACCTACGAGCAGTACTTC,CASSQDGPTYEQYF
TRBJ2-1,-,TRBV2,-,TGTGCCAGCGGATTAGGGGGTATCAATGAGCAGTTCTTC,CASGLGGINEQFF
TRBJ2-7,-,TRBV4-3,-,TGCGCCAGCAGCCCACAGGACGGGGCCTACGAGCAGTACTTC,CASSPQDGAYEQYF
TRBJ2-7,-,TRBV2,-,TGTGCCAGCCGAAGACACAGGACACCCCCCTACGAGCAGTACTTC,CASRRHRTPPYEQYF
TRBJ2-2,-,TRBV9,-,TGTGCCAGCAGCGGACCGAGGGAGCTGTTTTTT,CASSGPRELFF
TRBJ1-1,-,TRBV5-6,once,TGTGCCAGCAGCTTGGGGGCAGGCAACACTGAAGCTTTCTTT,CASSLGAGNTEAFF
TRBJ2-1,-,TRBV28,-,TGTGCCAGCAAGTACAGGGCTGAATACAATGAGCAGTTCTTC,CASKYRAEYNEQFF
TRBJ2-3,TRBD2,TRBV30,-,TGTGTGTGGAGCGGGGGGCACACAGATACGCAGTATTTT,CVWSGGHTDTQYF
TRBJ2-1,TRBD2,TRBV4-1,-,TGCGCCAGCAGCCAAGATGAGCGGGGCTACAATGAGCAGTTCTTC,CASSQDERGYNEQFF
TRBJ2-1,TRBD1,TRBV27,-,TGTGCCAGCAGTTCTTGGACAGGGCCGTACAATGAGCAGTTCTTC,CASSSWTGPYNEQFF
TRBJ2-7,TRBD2,TRBV10-3,-,TGTGCCATCAGTGAGTTAGCTAGCGGGTCCTACGAGCAGTACTTC,CAISELASGSYEQYF
TRBJ1-2,-,TRBV7-9,-,TGTGCCAGCAGCTTAGATGGCCCGGATGGCTACACCTTC,CASSLDGPDGYTF
TRBJ2-7,-,TRBV7-9,-,TGTGCCAGCAGCTTAGCGGGGACCTACGAGCAGTACTTC,CASSLAGTYEQYF
TRBJ1-4,-,TRBV10-1,-,TGCGCCAGCAGGGTGAGGGATGAAAAACTGTTTTTT,CASRVRDEKLFF
TRBJ2-7,-,TRBV6-6,-,TGTGCCAGCAGTGACGACAGTATCCTCTCCGAGCAGTACTTC,CASSDDSILSEQYF
TRBJ2-7,TRBD2,TRBV6-5,-,TGTGCCAGCAACCGACTAGCGGGGGAAGCCGAGCAGTACTTC,CASNRLAGEAEQYF
TRBJ1-1,TRBD1,TRBV6-5,-,TGTGCCAGCATAACACAGGGGGCCCGATTGGAAGCTTTCTTT,CASITQGARLEAFF
TRBJ1-6,-,TRBV9,-,TGTGCCAGCAGCGTAGGGCAGCCTTCACCCCTCCACTTT,CASSVGQPSPLHF
TRBJ2-5,-,TRBV7-8,-,TGTGCCAGCAGCCCAACCACCCTCTCAGATGTCCTCCAAAAAGAGACCCAGTACTTC,CASSPTTLSDVLQKETQYF
TRBJ2-7,-,TRBV4-2,-,TGTGCCAGCAGAGGGGTAGGTGGCGAGCAGTACTTC,CASRGVGGEQYF
TRBJ1-6,TRBD1,TRBV2,medium-sized,TGTGCCAGCAGCTCCGGGACAGGGGATTCACCCCTCCACTTT,CASSSGTGDSPLHF
TRBJ2-5,-,TRBV7-2,-,TGTGCCAGCAGCCCAGCCGGGGCACAAGAGACCCAGTACTTC,CASSPAGAQETQYF
TRBJ1-4,-,TRBV27,-,TGTGCCAGCAGTTTTCTGGGAGGGCCAGGGAATGAAAAACTGTTTTTT,CASSFLGGPGNEKLFF
TRBJ2-1,-,TRBV7-6,-,TGTGCCAGCAGCTTATCCCACAATGAGCAGTTCTTC,CASSLSHNEQFF
TRBJ2-2,-,TRBV19,once,TGTGCCAGTAGCCTCAGGGGCAGTGGGGAGCTGTTTTTT,CASSLRGSGELFF
TRBJ2-1,-,TRBV9,-,TGTGCCAGCAGCCCCCTGCTAGCGAGTTACAATGAGCAGTTCTTC,CASSPLLASYNEQFF
TRBJ2-1,-,TRBV9,few,TGTGCCAGCAGCCACGTACCTTCCAATGAGCAGTTCTTC,CASSHVPSNEQFF
TRBJ2-3,-,TRBV2,-,TGTGCCAGCATTTACATGACAGATACGCAGTATTTT,CASIYMTDTQYF
TRBJ2-7,-,TRBV7-9,-,TGTGCCAGCAGCTCTTTTGGGGGCTGGCACGAGCAGTACTTC,CASSSFGGWHEQYF
TRBJ1-5,TRBD1,TRBV7-6,-,TGTGCCAGCAGCCGGGACAGGGCGACGGGGTGGCCCCAGCATTTT,CASSRDRATGWPQHF
TRBJ1-1,-,TRBV18,-,TGTGCCAGCTCACCCTACAGCGAAACTGAAGCTTTCTTT,CASSPYSETEAFF
TRBJ2-1,-,TRBV4-3,-,TGCGCCAGCAGCCAAGACAGGGGCCCCTACAATGAGCAGTTCTTC,CASSQDRGPYNEQFF
TRBJ2-7,-,TRBV27,-,TGTGCCAGCAGTTTAGGGGCAGGTTACTACGAGCAGTACTTC,CASSLGAGYYEQYF
TRBJ1-1,-,TRBV4-2,-,TGTGCCAGCAGCCAAGAAGAAAGCGTCGGCACTGAAGCTTTCTTT,CASSQEESVGTEAFF
TRBJ1-1,-,TRBV5-1,-,TGCGCCAGCAGCTTGGGAGGAGGGACTTTCTTT,CASSLGGGTFF
TRBJ2-7,-,TRBV7-9,-,TGTGCCAGCAGCTTAGGACAGCACTACGAGCAGTACTTC,CASSLGQHYEQYF
TRBJ2-3,-,TRBV4-3,-,TGCGCCAGCAGCCAAGTCTTGGGCAGAAACACAGATACGCAGTATTTT,CASSQVLGRNTDTQYF
TRBJ1-1,-,TRBV10-3,-,TGTGCCATCAGCCCGACAGGCCAATTGAACACTGAAGCTTTCTTT,CAISPTGQLNTEAFF
TRBJ2-2,-,TRBV11-2,-,TGTGCCAGCAGCTATACACCCGGGACCGGCACCGGGGAGCTGTTTTTT,CASSYTPGTGTGELFF
TRBJ1-1,-,TRBV30,-,TGTGCCTGGAGCGCCCAGGATAACACTGAAGCTTTCTTT,CAWSAQDNTEAFF
TRBJ2-1,TRBD1,TRBV11-3,-,TGTGCCAGCAGCTTAGGGACAGGGGGGAATGAGCAGTTCTTC,CASSLGTGGNEQFF
TRBJ2-7,-,TRBV28,-,TGTGCCAGCAGTTTAGCAGGGTTGTTATCCTACGAGCAGTACTTC,CASSLAGLLSYEQYF
TRBJ2-3,-,TRBV9,-,TGTGCCAGCAGCCCCGAGGGGGATACGCAGTATTTT,CASSPEGDTQYF
TRBJ2-5,-,TRBV7-9,-,TGTGCCAGCAGCCCAGGGGTAGCCCCCGAGCAAGAGACCCAGTACTTC,CASSPGVAPEQETQYF